The clone carrying this TCR beta chain was picked up many times. Its antigen is unknown. Individual cDNA molecules received unique molecular identifiers during library preparation. TCRdb reprocessed the 5' RACE reads via MiXCR and lists one record per CDR3 protein. Here the sample spans 30,000 or so distinct CDR3 sequences, about 3.9% being singletons. The CDR3 loop spans 15 amino acids. CDR1 and CDR2 (germline): MGHRA, YSYEKL. The V end was cut by 6 bases, the J end by 0 bases, with 12 bases between. The data derive from a study of early T cells in non-severe SARS-CoV-2 infection. As for the study in general: Sequenced bulk RNA came from whole blood that was unsorted, and chains were unpaired. General study results and limits: Private and CD4 specificities were missed by VDJdb matching, skewed to anti-spike CD8.

This rearrangement joins TRBV4-1 to TRBJ2-1; TRBD1 is a possible D gene (5 bases). The specimen was whole blood. The origin of this receptor is an adult who was a healthcare worker with PCR-confirmed SARS-CoV-2 infection or an uninfected control (not recorded which). The CDR3 DNA sequence: TGCGCCAGCAGTGGGGCCTTGAGCTCCTACAATGAGCAGTTCTTC. Translated, it gives CASSGALSSYNEQFF.